This T cell receptor (beta chain) was sequenced for a study of CD8+ T cells in alopecia areata. CDR3 length: 15 residues. V trimming: 6 bases; J trimming: 7 bases; junction bases outside the gene matches: 9. Germline V gene data show CDR1 as LNHDA and CDR2 as SQIVND (reference sequence). RNA extraction was followed by reverse transcription into cDNA, which acted as the sequencing template. Clones were read by immunoSEQ multiplex PCR, and TCRdb kept only the in-frame ones, dropping some. The sample shows roughly 200,000 clones, roughly 60% of them seen only once. The sequences come from CD4+ T cells sorted from blood, collected at week 0. The TCR originated in a human donor with alopecia areata. This rearrangement joins TRBV19 to TRBJ1-6, with 7 positions matching TRBD1. CDR3: CASRQARGSNSPLHF. The CDR3 bases are TGTGCCAGTAGACAAGCCAGGGGGAGCAATTCACCCCTCCACTTT.